Described below is a single T cell receptor (beta chain) sequence and its context. The sample's time point: pretreatment peripheral blood. Germline assignment: CDR1 WNHNN and CDR2 SYGVQD (reference sequence). After removal of 6 bases from V and 7 bases from J, the junction contained 3 bases not matched to a gene. CDR3 length: 11 residues. These data originate in a study of PD-L1 blockade in urothelial cancer. The wider study: In the patient group, about 90% of the roughly 29 were males with bladder-origin urothelial cancer. Specimens of blood held a median count of about 150,000 T cells.

Synthetic templates analogous to TCR were spiked into all PCRs individually. The repertoire was sequenced with immunoSEQ multiplex PCR; TCRdb's copy has only in-frame clones and lacks some. The sample shows around 71,000 clones, around four fifths of them seen only once. The sequencing here drew on PBMCs, taken around atezolizumab (anti-PD-L1) treatment. The chain carries TRBV10-1 and TRBJ2-7; 7 bases agree with TRBD2. The receptor's source is a man aged 35 to 55 with urothelial cancer. This CDR3 reads CASSRGEEQYF. CDR3 sequence (DNA): TGCGCCAGCAGCCGGGGGGAAGAGCAGTACTTC.